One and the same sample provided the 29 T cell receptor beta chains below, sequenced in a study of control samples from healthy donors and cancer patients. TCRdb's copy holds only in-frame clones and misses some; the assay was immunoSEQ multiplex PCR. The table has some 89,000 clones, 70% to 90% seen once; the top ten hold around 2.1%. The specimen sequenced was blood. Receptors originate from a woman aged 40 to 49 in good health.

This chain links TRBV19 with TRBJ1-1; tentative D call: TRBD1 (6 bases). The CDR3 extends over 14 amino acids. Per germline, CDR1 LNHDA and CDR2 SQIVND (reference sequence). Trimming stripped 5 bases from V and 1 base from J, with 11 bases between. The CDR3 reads CASSHRAKNTEAFF. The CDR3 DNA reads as TGTGCCAGTAGTCACAGGGCCAAGAACACTGAAGCTTTCTTT.

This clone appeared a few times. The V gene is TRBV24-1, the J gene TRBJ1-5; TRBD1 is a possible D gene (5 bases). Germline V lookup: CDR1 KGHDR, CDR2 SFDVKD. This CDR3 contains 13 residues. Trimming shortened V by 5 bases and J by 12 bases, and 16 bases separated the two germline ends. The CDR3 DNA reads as TGTGCCACCAGTGGGGATACAGGAAGGAACCAGCATTTT. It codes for CATSGDTGRNQHF.

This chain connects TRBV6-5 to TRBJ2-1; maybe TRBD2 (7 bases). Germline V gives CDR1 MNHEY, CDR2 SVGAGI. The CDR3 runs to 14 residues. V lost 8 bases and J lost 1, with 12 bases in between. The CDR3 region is CASGGAVSYNEQFF. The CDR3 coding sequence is TGTGCCAGCGGGGGGGCCGTATCCTACAATGAGCAGTTCTTC.

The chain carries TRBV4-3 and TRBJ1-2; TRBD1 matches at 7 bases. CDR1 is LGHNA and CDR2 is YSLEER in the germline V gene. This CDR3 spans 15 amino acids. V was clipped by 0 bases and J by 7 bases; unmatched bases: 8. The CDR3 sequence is CASSQESGTVVGYTF. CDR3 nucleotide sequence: TGCGCCAGCAGCCAAGAAAGCGGGACAGTCGTTGGCTACACCTTC.

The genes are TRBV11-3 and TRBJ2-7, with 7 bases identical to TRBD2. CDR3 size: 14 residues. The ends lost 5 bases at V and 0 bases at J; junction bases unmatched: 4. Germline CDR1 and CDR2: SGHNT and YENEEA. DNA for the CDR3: TGTGCCAGCAGCCCTGGGGGGGGCTCCTACGAGCAGTACTTC. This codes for CASSPGGGSYEQYF.

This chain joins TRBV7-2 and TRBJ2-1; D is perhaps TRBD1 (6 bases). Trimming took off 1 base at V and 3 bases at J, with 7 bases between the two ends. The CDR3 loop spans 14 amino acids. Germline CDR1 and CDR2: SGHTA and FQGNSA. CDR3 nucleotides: TGTGCCAGCAGCTTAGGACAGGACTACAATGAGCAGTTCTTC. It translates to CASSLGQDYNEQFF.

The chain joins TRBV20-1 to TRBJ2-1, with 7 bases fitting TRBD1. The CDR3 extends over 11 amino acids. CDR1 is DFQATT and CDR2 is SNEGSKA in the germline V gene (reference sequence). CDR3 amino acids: CSWGQNNEQFF. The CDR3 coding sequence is TGCAGCTGGGGACAGAACAATGAGCAGTTCTTC.

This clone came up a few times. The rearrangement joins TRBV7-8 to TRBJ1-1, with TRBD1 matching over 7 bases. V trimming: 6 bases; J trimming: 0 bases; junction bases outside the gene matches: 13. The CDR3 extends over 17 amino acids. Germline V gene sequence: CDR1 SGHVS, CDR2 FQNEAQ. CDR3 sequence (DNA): TGTGCCAGCAGGCGCAGAACAGGGGTGAATATGAACACTGAAGCTTTCTTT. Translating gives CASRRRTGVNMNTEAFF. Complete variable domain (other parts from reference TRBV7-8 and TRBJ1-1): GAGVSQSPRYKVAKRGQDVALRCDPISGHVSLFWYQQALGQGPEFLTYFQNEAQLDKSGLPSDRFFAERPEGSVSTLKIQRTQQEDSAVYLCASRRRTGVNMNTEAFFGQGTRLTVV.

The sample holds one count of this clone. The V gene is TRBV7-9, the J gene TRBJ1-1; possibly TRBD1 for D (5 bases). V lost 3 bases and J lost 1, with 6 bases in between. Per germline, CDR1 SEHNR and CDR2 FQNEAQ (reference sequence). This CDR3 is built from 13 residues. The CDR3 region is CASSLGENTEAFF. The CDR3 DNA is TGTGCCAGCAGCTTGGGGGAGAACACTGAAGCTTTCTTT.

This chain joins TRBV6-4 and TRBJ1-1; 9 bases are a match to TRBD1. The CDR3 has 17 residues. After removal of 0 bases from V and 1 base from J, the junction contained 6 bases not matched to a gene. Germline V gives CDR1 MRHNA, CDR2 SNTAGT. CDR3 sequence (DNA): TGTGCCAGCAGTGACTCGCCCTGGGACAGGGAGAACACTGAAGCTTTCTTT. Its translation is CASSDSPWDRENTEAFF.

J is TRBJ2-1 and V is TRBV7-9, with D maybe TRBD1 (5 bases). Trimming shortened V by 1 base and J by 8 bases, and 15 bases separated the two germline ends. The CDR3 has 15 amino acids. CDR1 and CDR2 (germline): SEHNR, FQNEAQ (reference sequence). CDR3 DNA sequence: TGTGCCAGCAGCTTAGAGTTCGTAGGGGTAGATGAGCAGTTCTTC. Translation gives CASSLEFVGVDEQFF.

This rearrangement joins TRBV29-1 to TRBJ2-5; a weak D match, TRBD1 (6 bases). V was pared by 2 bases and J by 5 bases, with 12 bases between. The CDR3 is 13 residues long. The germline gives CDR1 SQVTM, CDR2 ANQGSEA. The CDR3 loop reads CSVERQGWETQYF. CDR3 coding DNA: TGCAGCGTTGAACGTCAGGGGTGGGAGACCCAGTACTTC.

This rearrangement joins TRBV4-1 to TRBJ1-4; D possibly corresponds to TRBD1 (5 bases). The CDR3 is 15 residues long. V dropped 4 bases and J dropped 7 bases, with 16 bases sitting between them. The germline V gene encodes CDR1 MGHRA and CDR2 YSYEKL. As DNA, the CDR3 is TGCGCCAGCAGCCCGTTTGGGGGGATAGGTGAAAAACTGTTTTTT. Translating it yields CASSPFGGIGEKLFF.

The chain's CDR3 is CASSLGGGPGIDTQYF. CDR3 bases: TGCGCCAGCAGCTTGGGAGGGGGGCCTGGGATAGATACGCAGTATTTT. The chain recombines TRBV5-1 with TRBJ2-3; D assignment may be TRBD1 or TRBD2 (6 bases each). The CDR3 loop spans 16 amino acids. Germline loops: CDR1 SGHRS, CDR2 YFSETQ. Trimming removed 0 bases from V and 5 bases from J, with 16 bases in between.

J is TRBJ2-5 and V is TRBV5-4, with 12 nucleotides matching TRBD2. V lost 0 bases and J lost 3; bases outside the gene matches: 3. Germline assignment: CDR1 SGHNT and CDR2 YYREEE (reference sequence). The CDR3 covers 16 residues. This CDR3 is CASSLASGGVKETQYF. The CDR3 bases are TGTGCCAGCAGCTTGGCTAGCGGGGGGGTTAAAGAGACCCAGTACTTC.

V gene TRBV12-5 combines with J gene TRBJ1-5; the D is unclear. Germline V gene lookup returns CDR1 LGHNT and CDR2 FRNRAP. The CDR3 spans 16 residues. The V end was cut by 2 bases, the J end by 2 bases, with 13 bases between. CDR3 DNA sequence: TGTGCTAGTGGTTTGTGGGTCAGGTTTGGCAATCAGCCCCAGCATTTT. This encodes CASGLWVRFGNQPQHF.

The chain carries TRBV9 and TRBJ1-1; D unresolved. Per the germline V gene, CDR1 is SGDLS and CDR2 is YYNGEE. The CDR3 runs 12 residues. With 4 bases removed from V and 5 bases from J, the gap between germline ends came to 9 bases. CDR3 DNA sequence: TGTGCCAGCAGCCCAAGCGGGACTGAAGCTTTCTTT. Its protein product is CASSPSGTEAFF.

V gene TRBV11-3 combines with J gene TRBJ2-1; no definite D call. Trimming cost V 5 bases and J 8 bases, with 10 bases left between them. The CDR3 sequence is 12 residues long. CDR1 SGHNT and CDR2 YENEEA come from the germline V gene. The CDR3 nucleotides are TGTGCCAGCAGCCCGGAAGGCCATGAGCAGTTCTTC. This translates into CASSPEGHEQFF.

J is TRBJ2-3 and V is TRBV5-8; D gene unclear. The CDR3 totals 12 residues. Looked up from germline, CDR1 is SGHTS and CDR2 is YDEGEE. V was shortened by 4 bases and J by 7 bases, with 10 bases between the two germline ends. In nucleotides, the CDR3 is TGTGCCAGCAGCCTTACCTTTAATACGCAGTATTTT. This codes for CASSLTFNTQYF.

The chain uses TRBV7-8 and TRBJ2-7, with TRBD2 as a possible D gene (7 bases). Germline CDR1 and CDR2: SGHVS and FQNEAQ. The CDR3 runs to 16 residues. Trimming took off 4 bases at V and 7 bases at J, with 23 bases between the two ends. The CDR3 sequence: CASSSIFLGGRNEQYF. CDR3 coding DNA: TGTGCCAGCAGCTCAATCTTCTTGGGGGGGCGGAATGAGCAGTACTTC.

For the CDR3, the DNA is TGTGCCAGCTCACCCTGGACTAGCGGGGACTCGAGCCAGCAGTACTTC. Protein sequence: CASSPWTSGDSSQQYF. The chain carries TRBV18 and TRBJ2-7; 12 bases map to TRBD2. The germline CDR1 and CDR2 sequences are KGHSH and LQKENI. The CDR3 extends over 16 amino acids. The V and J ends lost 3 bases and 8 bases, in that order; junction bases with no gene match: 11.

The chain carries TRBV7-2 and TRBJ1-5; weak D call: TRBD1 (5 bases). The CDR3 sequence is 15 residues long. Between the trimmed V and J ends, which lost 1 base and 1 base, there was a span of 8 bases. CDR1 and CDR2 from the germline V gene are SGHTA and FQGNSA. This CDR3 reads CASSLVGLSNQPQHF. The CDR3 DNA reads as TGTGCCAGCAGCTTAGTGGGGCTAAGCAATCAGCCCCAGCATTTT. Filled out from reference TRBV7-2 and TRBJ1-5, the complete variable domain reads GAGVSQSPSNKVTEKGKDVELRCDPISGHTALYWYRQSLGQGLEFLIYFQGNSAPDKSGLPSDRFSAERTGGSVSTLTIQRTQQEDSAVYLCASSLVGLSNQPQHFGDGTRLSIL.

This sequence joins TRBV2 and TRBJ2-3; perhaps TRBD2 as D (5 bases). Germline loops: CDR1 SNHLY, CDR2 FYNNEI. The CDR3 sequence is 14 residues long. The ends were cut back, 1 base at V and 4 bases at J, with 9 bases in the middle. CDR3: CASSEGGFPDTQYF. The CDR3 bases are TGTGCCAGCAGTGAAGGAGGGTTCCCAGATACGCAGTATTTT.

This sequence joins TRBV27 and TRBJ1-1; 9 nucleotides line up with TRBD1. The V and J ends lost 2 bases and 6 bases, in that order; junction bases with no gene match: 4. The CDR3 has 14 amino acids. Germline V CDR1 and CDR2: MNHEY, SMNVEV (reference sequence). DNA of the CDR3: TGTGCCAGCAGTTTAGACAGGGGGTACCCTGAAGCTTTCTTT. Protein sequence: CASSLDRGYPEAFF.

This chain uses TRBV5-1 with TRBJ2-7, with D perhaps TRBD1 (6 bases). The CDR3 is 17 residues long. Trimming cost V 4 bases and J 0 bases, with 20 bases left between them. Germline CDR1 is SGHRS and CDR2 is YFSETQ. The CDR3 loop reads CASSPDSFLKSSYEQYF. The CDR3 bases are TGCGCCAGCAGCCCGGACAGCTTCCTCAAAAGCTCCTACGAGCAGTACTTC.

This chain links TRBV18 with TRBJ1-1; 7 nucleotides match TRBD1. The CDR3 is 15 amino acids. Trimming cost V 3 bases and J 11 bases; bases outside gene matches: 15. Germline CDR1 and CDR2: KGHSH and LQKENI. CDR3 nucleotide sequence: TGTGCCAGCTCACCGGGAAGGGGGCGCGGGATCGACGCTTTCTTT. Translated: CASSPGRGRGIDAFF.

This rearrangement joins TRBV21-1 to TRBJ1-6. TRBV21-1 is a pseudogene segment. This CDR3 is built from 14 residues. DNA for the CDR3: TGTGCCAGCTTTCAGGGGGGGGTGAATTCACCCCTCCACTTT. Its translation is CASFQGGVNSPLHF.

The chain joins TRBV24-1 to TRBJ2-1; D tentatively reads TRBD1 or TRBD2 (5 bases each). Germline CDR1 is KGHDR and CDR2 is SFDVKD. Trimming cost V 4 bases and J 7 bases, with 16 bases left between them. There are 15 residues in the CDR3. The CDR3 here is CATSDSRDGINEQFF. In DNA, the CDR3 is TGTGCCACCAGTGACTCCCGGGACGGAATTAATGAGCAGTTCTTC.

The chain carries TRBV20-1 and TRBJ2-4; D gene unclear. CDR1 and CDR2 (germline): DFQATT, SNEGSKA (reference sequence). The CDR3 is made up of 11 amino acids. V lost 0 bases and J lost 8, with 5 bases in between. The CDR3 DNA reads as TGCAGTGCTAGAGATTGGGACATTCAGTACTTC. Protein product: CSARDWDIQYF.